The subject of this entry is one T cell receptor (beta chain). The record originates from a study of CD8 T cells in Susac syndrome. An input of 0.5 to 1 ug of RNA was subjected to reverse transcription using random hexamers. Amplification of TCR beta CDR3 by immunoSEQ multiplex PCR spanned 54 Vbeta and 13 Jbeta. In TCRdb, the immunoSEQ multiplex PCR reads were re-called with MiXCR into one record per CDR3 protein. Among roughly 200,000 distinct CDR3 sequences listed, around 95% were seen once. The V and J ends lost 0 bases and 2 bases respectively, with 8 bases between them. Per germline, CDR1 LGHDT and CDR2 YNNKEL (reference sequence). There are 14 residues in the CDR3.

The sequence was collected from a human donor with multiple sclerosis. J is TRBJ2-7 and V is TRBV3-1; D call uncertain. The sample consisted of CD4+ T cells from PBMCs. CDR3 in DNA: TGTGCCAGCAGCCAAGAGATGGGGACCTACGAGCAGTACTTC. The encoded protein is CASSQEMGTYEQYF.